The source of this T cell receptor (beta chain) is a study of neurological immune-mediated disorders (dated by TCRdb to about 2019). As for the study more broadly: Among the roughly 34 multiple sclerosis patients, relapsing-remitting MS was present in approximately 31 and secondary progressive MS was present in 3. Alongside PBMC samples, the set of around 99 TCR-beta libraries contained longitudinal samples, technical triplicates, and paired CD4+ and CD8+ T-cell subsets that had been sorted. The cohort comprised roughly 65 subjects: about 14 HAM/TSP patients, roughly 34 multiple sclerosis patients and around 20 healthy controls. The study compared peripheral blood TCR-beta repertoires of HTLV-I-associated myelopathy (HAM/TSP) patients, multiple sclerosis patients and healthy controls using UMI-based sequencing. What the work shows at the level of the full study, not this receptor alone: No identical CDR3 amino acid sequences were shared among expanded clones across subjects, suggesting private TCR-beta repertoires in all groups. TCR clonal expansion was highest in HAM/TSP patients and lowest in MS patients, with MS patients falling below even healthy controls. No association of the MS cluster with clinical or MRI features was observed, and the need for larger cohorts was stated by the authors. In a phylogenetic analysis, the repertoires of 18 out of 34 MS patients fell into a single cluster of related CDR3 sequences, pointing to a possible signature at the repertoire level.

To synthesize cDNA, template-switch 5'RACE was performed with a primer carrying a 10-nucleotide random unique molecular identifier so that each TCR transcript was tagged. Each sequencing run produced over 180 million TCR-beta sequences covering 15-18 subjects. Total RNA was extracted with the RNeasy kit. Using the KAPA Real-time Library Amplification kit, TCR-beta VDJ regions were amplified with primers for the TCR constant region and the 5'RACE anchor. Sample indexes and Illumina adaptors were added in a first PCR, after which library yield was increased in a second PCR. After Ampure bead purification, the roughly 650 bp TCR product was size-selected on a 2% E-gel SizeSelection system. Before pooling, library quality was checked on a Bioanalyzer, concentration was measured with Qubit, and libraries were quantified with the Kapa Library Quantification kit. Libraries were sequenced paired-end 2 x 150 bp on an Illumina HiSeq 2500. To increase sequence diversity, about 23-30% phiX was spiked into each library pool. As for how the authors treated the data: The UMI-based MiGEC pipeline processed quality-filtered reads and removed over 80% of raw TCR sequences during error correction. IMGT germline references were used for aligning VDJ genes, and each clonotype was defined as a unique CDR3 amino acid sequence together with its V-J genes. Clonal expansion, Shannon diversity and CDR3 relatedness (CalcPairwiseDistances, ClusterSamples) were evaluated with VDJtools, and phylogenetic trees were built with CLCbio workbench. Expanded clones were defined as having at least 8 unique UMIs, based on coefficient-of-variation modelling across technical triplicates. The public reads were reprocessed in TCRdb via fastp at Q25 and MiXCR, keeping in-frame beta chains. Each record represents a unique CDR3 protein, reported with the most common genes and DNA among its rows. The V and J calls were not made by the authors but by TCRdb's processing. The sample has approximately 65,000 distinct CDR3 sequences on record, roughly 4% of them singletons. In total, the top ten clones hold 2.5% to 3% of the sample.

Libraries from unsorted PBMCs were made from 2 million PBMCs kept in RNAlater at -80 degrees C until RNA extraction. The multiple sclerosis patients were enrolled in a US clinical protocol that used magnetic resonance imaging to evaluate disease progression. PBMCs were separated from peripheral blood using Ficoll-Hypaque density gradient centrifugation and then cryopreserved in liquid nitrogen. This clonotype was seen only a few times. The clone's antigen remains unknown. Base qualities are not provided; no much larger clone lies one nucleotide away. The sequence was collected from a man between 50 and 59 years old with multiple sclerosis. Sequencing input: PBMCs.

The encoded CDR3 is CASSLVGGENTEAFF. The DNA sequence is as follows: TGCGCCAGCAGCTTGGTTGGGGGCGAGAACACTGAAGCTTTCTTT. The rearranged segments are TRBV5-1 and TRBJ1-1; TRBD1 is possibly the D segment (6 matching bases). The CDR3 contains 15 residues, cysteine and phenylalanine counted. The DNA shown is the 45-base CDR3, in frame from base 1. Trimming removed 0 bases from V and 1 base from J, leaving 10 bases between the germline ends. CDR1 and CDR2 (SGHRS, YFSETQ) derive from the germline V gene.